Below, 29 T cell receptor beta chains from the same sample are listed, as sequenced in a study of blood T cell repertoires in COVID-19. Sequenced by immunoSEQ multiplex PCR; TCRdb stores in-frame clones only, minus some. The repertoire includes around 25,000 clones, roughly 87% of them detected once, and roughly a tenth sits in the top ten. Sequencing used peripheral blood. These receptors were taken from a man in his 70s with acute or convalescent COVID-19.

The chain employs TRBV5-1 and TRBJ2-1, with a weak D call TRBD1 (6 bases). V was clipped by 1 base and J by 7 bases, with 18 bases between them. Per germline, CDR1 SGHRS and CDR2 YFSETQ. The CDR3 loop spans 16 amino acids. In DNA form, the CDR3 reads TGCGCCAGCAGCTTGACTCGGACAGTTAGGTCTAATGAGCAGTTCTTC. This codes for CASSLTRTVRSNEQFF.

This clone has just a few counts. V is TRBV6-5 and J is TRBJ2-4; TRBD2 matches 8 bases. Per germline, CDR1 MNHEY and CDR2 SVGAGI. The CDR3 runs to 15 residues. V lost 6 bases to trimming and J lost 7 bases; unmatched junction nucleotides: 11. DNA of the CDR3: TGTGCCAGCAGCCGGGAGGGGGGAAGGGGGAACATTCAGTACTTC. Translating gives CASSREGGRGNIQYF.

The chain recombines TRBV7-2 with TRBJ2-1; possibly TRBD1 for D (5 bases). The CDR3 is 16 amino acids. CDR1 is SGHTA, CDR2 FQGNSA, per germline. The V end was cut by 5 bases, the J end by 2 bases, with 16 bases between. CDR3 protein: CASSDRTRPPYNEQFF. DNA of the CDR3: TGTGCCAGCAGCGACCGGACACGGCCACCCTACAATGAGCAGTTCTTC.

The chain recombines TRBV15 with TRBJ2-1; D might be TRBD2 (6 bases). The CDR3 spans 15 residues. V dropped 0 bases and J dropped 3 bases, with 9 bases sitting between them. The V gene's germline CDR1 is LNHNV and CDR2 YYDKDF (reference sequence). CDR3 region: CATSREGGDYNEQFF. CDR3 DNA sequence: TGTGCCACCAGCAGAGAGGGCGGGGACTACAATGAGCAGTTCTTC.

The CDR3 coding sequence is TGTGCCAGTAGGGGGGGACGGAAGGGCACAGATACGCAGTATTTT. Translating it yields CASRGGRKGTDTQYF. This chain connects TRBV19 to TRBJ2-3, with D maybe TRBD2 (6 bases). The V gene lost 6 bases and the J gene lost 1 base, with 14 bases spanning the gap. The CDR3 is 15 amino acids. From germline, CDR1 is LNHDA and CDR2 SQIVND (reference sequence).

The gene calls are TRBV6-2 or TRBV6-3 and TRBJ1-2; 9 bases fit TRBD1. This CDR3 is 15 amino acids long. After removal of 0 bases from V and 8 bases from J, the junction contained 7 bases not matched to a gene. Per the germline V gene, CDR1 is MNHEY and CDR2 is SVGEGT. The CDR3 sequence: CASSYSGQGVRGYTF. The CDR3 DNA sequence: TGTGCCAGCAGTTACTCGGGACAGGGAGTGAGGGGCTACACCTTC.

This chain uses TRBV19 with TRBJ2-7; 11 nucleotides align to TRBD2. J lost 6 bases, V lost 6 bases, and 7 bases had no gene match. The V gene's germline CDR1 is LNHDA and CDR2 SQIVND (reference sequence). The CDR3 has 14 residues. Written as DNA, the CDR3 is TGTGCCAGTAGCATTAGCGGGAGGGCCGGCGAGCAGTACTTC. It encodes CASSISGRAGEQYF. Drawing the rest from reference TRBV19 and TRBJ2-7, the complete variable domain is DGGITQSPKYLFRKEGQNVTLSCEQNLNHDAMYWYRQDPGQGLRLIYYSQIVNDFQKGDIAEGYSVSREKKESFPLTVTSAQKNPTAFYLCASSISGRAGEQYFGPGTRLTVT.

The chain joins TRBV19 to TRBJ2-5, with 8 bases aligning to TRBD1. The CDR3 runs 14 residues. Germline V gene sequence: CDR1 LNHDA, CDR2 SQIVND (reference sequence). After removal of 5 bases from V and 4 bases from J, the junction contained 6 bases not matched to a gene. CDR3: CASSRGQGGETQYF. The CDR3 DNA reads as TGTGCCAGTAGTCGCGGACAGGGTGGAGAGACCCAGTACTTC.

The genes are TRBV15 and TRBJ2-7; D is unclear. The ends were cut back, 0 bases at V and 7 bases at J, with 7 bases in the middle. CDR1 and CDR2 from the germline V gene are LNHNV and YYDKDF (reference sequence). The CDR3 spans 12 residues. The CDR3 nucleotides are TGTGCCACCAGCAGAGATGGAGAAGAGCAGTACTTC. Protein: CATSRDGEEQYF.

This chain connects TRBV7-2 to TRBJ1-2; 9 bases match TRBD1. This CDR3 is built from 16 residues. Germline-derived CDR1 and CDR2 are SGHTA and FQGNSA. J gave up 7 bases and V 0 bases, and 9 bases lay outside the gene matches. In nucleotides, the CDR3 is TGTGCCAGCAGCTTAGCGCGGGGACAGGGTAACAGTGGCTACACCTTC. Its protein is CASSLARGQGNSGYTF.

V is TRBV6-6 and J is TRBJ1-6, with no clear D. The germline V gene has CDR1 MNHNY and CDR2 SVGAGI (reference sequence). This CDR3 has 14 residues. V shed 2 bases and J shed 5 bases, with 7 bases lying between them. CDR3 sequence reads: CASSYDPNNSPLHF. CDR3 bases: TGTGCCAGCAGTTACGATCCTAATAATTCACCCCTCCACTTT.

This chain uses TRBV6-5 with TRBJ2-2; 8 bases fit TRBD1. This CDR3 has 15 amino acids. The trim removed 6 bases at V and 2 bases at J, leaving 5 bases unmatched. The germline V gene has CDR1 MNHEY and CDR2 SVGAGI. DNA of the CDR3: TGTGCCAGCAGCAGACAGGGGTACAACACCGGGGAGCTGTTTTTT. This sequence encodes CASSRQGYNTGELFF.

This chain connects TRBV7-3 to TRBJ2-2, with TRBD1 matching over 8 bases. The CDR3 runs to 15 residues. Unmatched junction bases numbered 2, after V lost 5 bases and J lost 0 bases. In germline, CDR1 is SGHTA, CDR2 FQGTGA. CDR3 sequence (DNA): TGTGCCAGCAGCCGACAGGGGACGAACACCGGGGAGCTGTTTTTT. Protein product: CASSRQGTNTGELFF.

V and J are TRBV7-3 and TRBJ2-2; 7 bases are a match to TRBD2. Germline loops: CDR1 SGHTA, CDR2 FQGTGA. The CDR3 is 16 residues long. V was clipped by 5 bases and J by 5 bases; unmatched bases: 11. DNA of the CDR3: TGTGCCAGCAGCAAGTCCCGGTCGGGAGGTACCGGGGAGCTGTTTTTT. Translation: CASSKSRSGGTGELFF. The complete variable domain, with remaining parts taken from reference TRBV7-3 and TRBJ2-2, reads GAGVSQTPSNKVTEKGKYVELRCDPISGHTALYWYRQSLGQGPEFLIYFQGTGAADDSGLPNDRFFAVRPEGSVSTLKIQRTERGDSAVYLCASSKSRSGGTGELFFGEGSRLTVL.

This clone was observed a single time. The rearrangement joins TRBV19 to TRBJ2-7; possible D gene TRBD2, 5 bases. The V end was cut by 6 bases, the J end by 2 bases, with 14 bases between. The CDR3 length is 14 residues. Looked up from germline, CDR1 is LNHDA and CDR2 is SQIVND (reference sequence). The CDR3 loop is CASSSMAGAYEQYF. The CDR3 DNA reads as TGTGCCAGTAGCTCCATGGCGGGTGCCTACGAGCAGTACTTC. Full variable domain (rest looked up from reference TRBV19 and TRBJ2-7): DGGITQSPKYLFRKEGQNVTLSCEQNLNHDAMYWYRQDPGQGLRLIYYSQIVNDFQKGDIAEGYSVSREKKESFPLTVTSAQKNPTAFYLCASSSMAGAYEQYFGPGTRLTVT.

V usage is TRBV5-6 and J usage is TRBJ2-1; 10 nucleotides align to TRBD2. The CDR3 extends over 17 amino acids. Germline V gene data show CDR1 as SGHDT and CDR2 as YYEEEE. V lost 1 base and J lost 7; bases outside the gene matches: 11. The DNA of the CDR3 is TGTGCCAGCAGCTTGTCTCCTAGCGGGAGTGTAGATAATGAGCAGTTCTTC. It translates to CASSLSPSGSVDNEQFF.

The gene calls are TRBV2 and TRBJ2-3; 8 nucleotides match TRBD1. The CDR3 consists of 14 residues. The J segment lost 0 bases and the V segment lost 5 bases, leaving 1 base of the junction unmatched. Germline V gene lookup returns CDR1 SNHLY and CDR2 FYNNEI. The CDR3 here is CASSRQGSTDTQYF. The CDR3 DNA reads TGTGCCAGCAGTAGACAGGGGAGCACAGATACGCAGTATTTT.

This rearrangement joins TRBV5-6 to TRBJ1-2, with D perhaps TRBD1 (5 bases). CDR1 and CDR2 (germline): SGHDT, YYEEEE. This CDR3 has 13 amino acids. V lost 1 base to trimming and J lost 3 bases, with 7 bases between them. In nucleotides, the CDR3 is TGTGCCAGCAGCTTGTCCAGGGACTATGGCTACACCTTC. Residues: CASSLSRDYGYTF.

This clone has only one observation. V and J are TRBV5-8 and TRBJ1-2; TRBD1 matches 10 bases. This CDR3 has 15 amino acids. CDR1 and CDR2 from the germline V gene are SGHTS and YDEGEE. Trimming removed 4 bases from V and 4 bases from J; junction bases left unmatched: 7. CDR3 coding DNA: TGTGCCAGCAGCGTCGACGGGACAGGGGTCTATGGCTACACCTTC. Translated: CASSVDGTGVYGYTF.

This chain uses TRBV18 with TRBJ2-1, with 10 bases that match TRBD2. The CDR3 extends over 15 amino acids. Trimming cost V 2 bases and J 9 bases; bases outside gene matches: 7. The germline V gene encodes CDR1 KGHSH and CDR2 LQKENI. Here the CDR3 reads CASSPGTSAGAEQFF. CDR3 coding DNA: TGTGCCAGCTCACCAGGGACTAGCGCGGGCGCTGAGCAGTTCTTC.

The chain has TRBV10-3 and TRBJ2-3, with 14 positions matching TRBD2. V lost 7 bases, J lost 0 bases, and 12 bases stayed unmatched. CDR1 and CDR2 (germline): ENHRY, SYGVKD. There are 19 residues in the CDR3. CDR3 protein: CAIMGTSGSGRASTDTQYF. The CDR3 DNA is TGTGCCATCATGGGGACTAGCGGGAGTGGGAGGGCAAGCACAGATACGCAGTATTTT.

The gene calls are TRBV27 and TRBJ1-2; D is unresolved. CDR3 length: 13 amino acids. The germline V gene encodes CDR1 MNHEY and CDR2 SMNVEV (reference sequence). The ends were cut back, 9 bases at V and 8 bases at J, with 19 bases in the middle. This CDR3 is CASCAYGERGYTF. The DNA of the CDR3 is TGTGCCAGTTGTGCCTACGGGGAGCGGGGCTACACCTTC.

This chain links TRBV27 with TRBJ2-7; 7 bases align to TRBD2. CDR1 is MNHEY and CDR2 is SMNVEV in the germline V gene (reference sequence). This CDR3 region has 14 residues. V was clipped by 5 bases and J by 2 bases; unmatched bases: 6. The DNA for the CDR3 is TGTGCCAGCAGTCAGCGGGACTCGGCCTACGAGCAGTACTTC. It translates to CASSQRDSAYEQYF.

This chain connects TRBV29-1 to TRBJ1-1; 7 bases match TRBD1. The CDR3 extends over 13 amino acids. Germline CDR1 reads SQVTM; CDR2 reads ANQGSEA. Germline trimming cut 5 bases from V and 3 bases from J; bases unmatched to any gene: 6. The CDR3 loop reads CSVKGQSYTEAFF. The CDR3 DNA reads as TGCAGCGTTAAGGGACAGTCTTACACTGAAGCTTTCTTT.

This sequence joins TRBV28 and TRBJ2-1, with 10 bases that match TRBD2. This CDR3 has 14 residues. CDR1 MDHEN and CDR2 SYDVKM come from the germline V gene. V lost 7 bases and J lost 0; bases outside the gene matches: 0. This CDR3 reads CASTSGSSYNEQFF. The CDR3 DNA follows: TGTGCCAGCACTAGCGGGAGCTCCTACAATGAGCAGTTCTTC.

This chain connects TRBV5-1 to TRBJ2-1; 15 bases are shared with TRBD2. The germline gives CDR1 SGHRS, CDR2 YFSETQ. The CDR3 runs 15 residues. V dropped 3 bases and J dropped 7; count of bases not matched to a gene: 2. For the CDR3, the DNA is TGCGCCAGCAGCTGGACTAGCGGGGGGGCGAATGAGCAGTTCTTC. It specifies CASSWTSGGANEQFF.

This chain connects TRBV12-3 or TRBV12-4 to TRBJ2-5, with D possibly matching TRBD1 (6 bases). This CDR3 region has 13 residues. Trimming shortened V by 4 bases and J by 7 bases, and 13 bases separated the two germline ends. The CDR3 loop reads CASSWGPLRTQYF. The CDR3 DNA sequence: TGTGCCAGCAGTTGGGGGCCTTTGAGGACCCAGTACTTC.

The chain combines TRBV3-1 (or the pseudogene TRBV3-2) with TRBJ2-4; maybe TRBD2 (5 bases). The germline V gene has CDR1 LGHDT and CDR2 YNNKEL (reference sequence). CDR3 length equals 13 residues. V lost 3 bases to trimming and J lost 13 bases, with 16 bases between them. The CDR3 region has the DNA TGTGCCAGCAGCCACACGAGGACTGGGTCACAGTACTTC. Translating gives CASSHTRTGSQYF.

The chain couples TRBV3-1 (or the pseudogene TRBV3-2) to TRBJ2-6, with D possibly being TRBD1 (6 bases). The germline CDR1 and CDR2 sequences are LGHDT and YNNKEL (reference sequence). There are 15 residues in the CDR3. The V and J ends lost 5 bases and 0 bases respectively, with 8 bases between them. The CDR3 DNA reads TGTGCCAGCAGCTGGACAGACTCTGGGGCCAACGTCCTGACTTTC. Its protein product is CASSWTDSGANVLTF.